The next 3 T cell receptor beta chains were all read from a single sample in a study of neoadjuvant anti-PD-1 for oral cavity cancer. The repertoire was sequenced with immunoSEQ multiplex PCR; TCRdb's copy has only in-frame clones and lacks some. The table lists 14,000 or so clones, 60% to 70% of them singletons, with under 3.5% in the top ten. The sequencing here drew on PBMCs, taken before nivolumab (anti-PD-1) treatment. The receptors stem from a person between 40 and 79 years old with oral cavity squamous cell carcinoma.

This CDR3 is CASGTGQGVNEQFF. The CDR3 region has the DNA TGTGCCAGCGGAACGGGACAGGGGGTCAATGAGCAGTTCTTC. The rearrangement links TRBV5-4 to TRBJ2-1; 11 nucleotides agree with TRBD1. Germline V CDR1 and CDR2: SGHNT, YYREEE (reference sequence). The CDR3 consists of 14 residues. The V and J ends lost 7 bases and 6 bases, in that order; junction bases with no gene match: 6.

CDR3 protein: CASRSAPLRNQPQHF. The CDR3 DNA sequence: TGTGCCAGTAGATCAGCCCCTCTGCGGAATCAGCCCCAGCATTTT. The chain recombines TRBV19 with TRBJ1-5; D remains ambiguous. Germline V gene sequence: CDR1 LNHDA, CDR2 SQIVND (reference sequence). CDR3 length: 15 residues. The V and J ends lost 6 bases and 4 bases respectively, with 16 bases between them. The variable domain in full, with the rest retrieved from reference TRBV19 and TRBJ1-5, is DGGITQSPKYLFRKEGQNVTLSCEQNLNHDAMYWYRQDPGQGLRLIYYSQIVNDFQKGDIAEGYSVSREKKESFPLTVTSAQKNPTAFYLCASRSAPLRNQPQHFGDGTRLSIL.

This chain links TRBV25-1 with TRBJ2-7, with TRBD2 as a possible D gene (6 bases). The germline V and J ends were trimmed by 1 base and 7 bases, with 8 bases remaining between them. Germline CDR1 and CDR2: MGHDK and SYGVNS. This CDR3 region has 12 residues. CDR3 sequence (DNA): TGTGCCAGCAGTGAATCGGGGGAAGAGCAGTACTTC. Translated: CASSESGEEQYF.